A selection of T cell receptor beta chains follows, all from one sample in a study of blood T cell repertoires in COVID-19. TCRdb keeps only in-frame clones here, not all; method: immunoSEQ multiplex PCR. The top ten hold 2% to 3% of the sample, which has fewer than 300,000 clones, 85% seen once. The sample comprised PBMCs or T cells enriched from blood (not recorded which). Every receptor here comes from a woman aged 45-59 years who had recovered from COVID-19. The CDR3 runs from the conserved cysteine through the conserved F or W. Each record gives: J gene, D gene, V gene, clone size, CDR3 DNA, CDR3 protein. D genes are given only for firm matches. Only part of the rows carry a size: once, few, many, or a class if the clone is expanded.

j_gene: TRBJ1-1; d_gene: NA; v_gene: TRBV14; abundance: NA; CDR3nt: TGTGCCAGCAGCCAAGTCCAGGGAACTGAAGCTTTCTTT; CDR3aa: CASSQVQGTEAFF
j_gene: TRBJ1-2; d_gene: TRBD1; v_gene: TRBV5-6; abundance: NA; CDR3nt: TGTGCCAGCAGCTTCGGACAGGGCGTGAGTGGCTACACCTTC; CDR3aa: CASSFGQGVSGYTF
j_gene: TRBJ2-2; d_gene: NA; v_gene: TRBV5-1; abundance: once; CDR3nt: TGCGCCAGCAGTAGAACAGCGAACACCGGGGAGCTGTTTTTT; CDR3aa: CASSRTANTGELFF
j_gene: TRBJ1-2; d_gene: NA; v_gene: TRBV9; abundance: NA; CDR3nt: TGTGCCAGCAGTCCTCGGACGGGAAACTATGGCTACACCTTC; CDR3aa: CASSPRTGNYGYTF
j_gene: TRBJ1-3; d_gene: NA; v_gene: TRBV2; abundance: NA; CDR3nt: TGTGCCAGCAAACAGTCATCTGGAAACACCATATATTTT; CDR3aa: CASKQSSGNTIYF
j_gene: TRBJ1-4; d_gene: NA; v_gene: TRBV6-2/TRBV6-3; abundance: NA; CDR3nt: TGTGCCAGCAGTCCCGGGACATCAACTAATGAAAAACTGTTTTTT; CDR3aa: CASSPGTSTNEKLFF
j_gene: TRBJ1-3; d_gene: NA; v_gene: TRBV9; abundance: NA; CDR3nt: TGTGCCAGCAGCCCCTCGGGGGGTGCCGGAAACACCATATATTTT; CDR3aa: CASSPSGGAGNTIYF
j_gene: TRBJ1-3; d_gene: NA; v_gene: TRBV10-3; abundance: NA; CDR3nt: TGTGCCATCAGCCGGACAGCAGGTTTGGGAAACACCATATATTTT; CDR3aa: CAISRTAGLGNTIYF
j_gene: TRBJ1-1; d_gene: NA; v_gene: TRBV10-1; abundance: NA; CDR3nt: TGCGCCAGCAGTGAAAACATGAACACTGAAGCTTTCTTT; CDR3aa: CASSENMNTEAFF
j_gene: TRBJ2-5; d_gene: NA; v_gene: TRBV4-1; abundance: NA; CDR3nt: TGCGCCAGCAGCCAAGGTAGTACTTCGCAAGAGACCCAGTACTTC; CDR3aa: CASSQGSTSQETQYF
j_gene: TRBJ2-3; d_gene: NA; v_gene: TRBV27; abundance: NA; CDR3nt: TGTGCCAGCAGCCTAGGCGCCCCAGATACGCAGTATTTT; CDR3aa: CASSLGAPDTQYF
j_gene: TRBJ1-1; d_gene: NA; v_gene: TRBV6-5; abundance: NA; CDR3nt: TGTGCCAGCAGTCACCCTACAGGGACGAACACTGAAGCTTTCTTT; CDR3aa: CASSHPTGTNTEAFF
j_gene: TRBJ1-4; d_gene: NA; v_gene: TRBV27; abundance: NA; CDR3nt: TGTGCCAGCAGTTTTGCATTTAGTAATGAAAAACTGTTTTTT; CDR3aa: CASSFAFSNEKLFF
j_gene: TRBJ1-2; d_gene: TRBD1; v_gene: TRBV19; abundance: NA; CDR3nt: TGTGCCAGTAGTGGCGGACAGGGGACCGGGGACTACACCTTC; CDR3aa: CASSGGQGTGDYTF
j_gene: TRBJ2-7; d_gene: NA; v_gene: TRBV7-2; abundance: NA; CDR3nt: TGTGCCAGCAGCTTGCAGACAGGGAGGACCTACGAGCAGTACTTC; CDR3aa: CASSLQTGRTYEQYF
j_gene: TRBJ1-3; d_gene: NA; v_gene: TRBV9; abundance: NA; CDR3nt: TGTGCCAGCAGCGTAAATAATCCGAGCTCTGGAAACACCATATATTTT; CDR3aa: CASSVNNPSSGNTIYF
j_gene: TRBJ2-1; d_gene: TRBD2; v_gene: TRBV7-2; abundance: NA; CDR3nt: TGTGCCAGCAGGGGGACTAGCGGGACGGGTGAGCAGTTCTTC; CDR3aa: CASRGTSGTGEQFF
j_gene: TRBJ2-7; d_gene: TRBD2; v_gene: TRBV2; abundance: NA; CDR3nt: TGTGCCAGCAGTACTTCTAGCGGGAGGCCCGGCGAGCAGTACTTC; CDR3aa: CASSTSSGRPGEQYF
j_gene: TRBJ1-6; d_gene: NA; v_gene: TRBV18; abundance: NA; CDR3nt: TGTGCCAGCTCACCTCAGGGTCAGAATTCACCCCTCCACTTT; CDR3aa: CASSPQGQNSPLHF
j_gene: TRBJ1-2; d_gene: TRBD1; v_gene: TRBV5-1; abundance: NA; CDR3nt: TGCGCCAGCAGACCGGACAGGGGATCGGTGGGCTACACCTTC; CDR3aa: CASRPDRGSVGYTF
j_gene: TRBJ2-3; d_gene: NA; v_gene: TRBV5-6; abundance: NA; CDR3nt: TGTGCCAGCAGCCTGGAGGAGGTGGATACGCAGTATTTT; CDR3aa: CASSLEEVDTQYF
j_gene: TRBJ1-1; d_gene: NA; v_gene: TRBV7-9; abundance: NA; CDR3nt: TGTGCCAGCTTGGATGGCTCGGGCACTGAAGCTTTCTTT; CDR3aa: CASLDGSGTEAFF